Listed below are T cell receptor beta chains from one sample, sequenced in a study of cytomegalovirus exposure and HLA in healthy donors. Clones were read by immunoSEQ multiplex PCR, and TCRdb kept only the in-frame ones, dropping some. The sample has some 150,000 clones; around 80% are singletons. Specimen: PBMCs. These receptors were collected from a man aged 40-55 years in good health and CMV-seronegative. The CDR3 runs from the conserved cysteine through the conserved F or W. Each record gives: J gene, D gene, V gene, CDR3 protein. The D gene is left open where the match is weak.

>TRBJ2-3|.|TRBV11-2
CASSLDQGSTDTQYF
>TRBJ2-6|TRBD1|TRBV2
CASSRQGASGANVLTF
>TRBJ2-3|.|TRBV28
CASQSGAGTDTQYF
>TRBJ2-3|.|TRBV10-1
CASSESLFRGHTDTQYF
>TRBJ2-1|.|TRBV6-1
CASSEGSGGSYNEQFF
>TRBJ2-2|.|TRBV5-1
CASSSNQVTGELFF
>TRBJ2-2|TRBD2|TRBV4-2
CAGSPEPGLAANTGELFF
>TRBJ2-3|TRBD1|TRBV5-8
CASSFDRGSTDTQYF
>TRBJ2-2|.|TRBV19
CASSIVAANTGELFF
>TRBJ2-3|TRBD2|TRBV6-5
CASRPSGNTDTQYF
>TRBJ1-5|.|TRBV6-5
CASSYGQSFGPQHF
>TRBJ1-1|.|TRBV6-1
CASSEVAPEAFF
>TRBJ2-7|.|TRBV30
CAWSGLEGDEQYF